These 24 T cell receptor beta chains were all obtained from the same sample, sequenced in a study of vaccination and CD4 T cells after COVID-19. MiXCR was run by TCRdb on the PCR reads, yielding one entry per CDR3 protein. The table shows roughly 25,000 distinct CDR3 sequences, with around 50% occurring only once. Sequences were derived from CD4+ T cells from blood, sampled before SARS-CoV-2 vaccination. Receptors were obtained from a human donor who had recovered from COVID-19.

This clonotype has just a few counts. The chain is built from TRBV6-1 and TRBJ1-1; D not certain. The CDR3 has 13 residues. Germline CDR1 and CDR2: MNHNS and SASEGT. V lost 4 bases, J lost 0 bases, and 6 bases lay in between. The CDR3 nucleotides read TGTGCCAGCAGTGGACAAGTGAACACTGAAGCTTTCTTT. It specifies CASSGQVNTEAFF.

The V gene is TRBV5-1, the J gene TRBJ2-6, with D hard to call. The CDR3 spans 14 residues. In germline, CDR1 is SGHRS, CDR2 YFSETQ. V was clipped by 4 bases and J by 1 base, with 6 bases between them. This CDR3 is CASSPSSGANVLTF. For the CDR3, the DNA is TGCGCCAGCAGCCCGTCGTCTGGGGCCAACGTCCTGACTTTC.

The sample holds a few counts of this clonotype. V and J are TRBV20-1 and TRBJ2-5, with D unresolved. V shed 6 bases and J shed 0 bases, with 11 bases lying between them. Germline loops: CDR1 DFQATT, CDR2 SNEGSKA (reference sequence). There are 13 residues in the CDR3. The CDR3 bases are TGCAGTGCCGCTGACGGATACCAAGAGACCCAGTACTTC. Translating it yields CSAADGYQETQYF.

Only a few counts were recorded for this clonotype. J is TRBJ2-5 and V is TRBV7-2; the D gene could be TRBD1 or TRBD2 (5 bases each). Germline loops: CDR1 SGHTA, CDR2 FQGNSA. Trimming removed 0 bases at V and 5 bases at J, with 10 bases between. This CDR3 has 14 amino acids. Here the CDR3 reads CASSLAGARETQYF. The CDR3 nucleotides are TGTGCCAGCAGCTTAGCCGGGGCGCGGGAGACCCAGTACTTC. The whole variable domain, remainder taken from reference TRBV7-2 and TRBJ2-5, is GAGVSQSPSNKVTEKGKDVELRCDPISGHTALYWYRQSLGQGLEFLIYFQGNSAPDKSGLPSDRFSAERTGGSVSTLTIQRTQQEDSAVYLCASSLAGARETQYFGPGTRLLVL.

The chain employs TRBV7-9 and TRBJ2-3; D possibly corresponds to TRBD2 (5 bases). Trimming removed 1 base from V and 5 bases from J, with 16 bases in between. The CDR3 is 16 residues long. Germline CDR1 is SEHNR and CDR2 is FQNEAQ (reference sequence). CDR3: CASSLGGPSRGDTQYF. In DNA form, the CDR3 reads TGTGCCAGCAGCTTAGGCGGGCCATCCCGGGGAGATACGCAGTATTTT.

V usage is TRBV18 and J usage is TRBJ1-4; no clear D gene. V gave up 3 bases and J gave up 4 bases, with 9 bases separating them. CDR1 is KGHSH and CDR2 is LQKENI in the germline V gene. This CDR3 contains 14 residues. CDR3 protein: CASSPKKSNEKLFF. CDR3 DNA sequence: TGTGCCAGCTCACCGAAAAAGAGTAATGAAAAACTGTTTTTT.

A few counts support this clonotype. V gene TRBV27 combines with J gene TRBJ2-7; D ambiguous. The CDR3 consists of 11 residues. Germline values: CDR1 MNHEY, CDR2 SMNVEV (reference sequence). V was shortened by 5 bases and J by 6 bases, with 8 bases between the two germline ends. This CDR3 is CASSPVREQYF. In DNA form, the CDR3 reads TGTGCCAGCAGTCCAGTCCGCGAGCAGTACTTC.

The gene calls are TRBV20-1 and TRBJ2-1; maybe TRBD1 (6 bases). The length of the CDR3 is 12 residues. Trimming removed 5 bases from V and 4 bases from J, with 9 bases in between. Germline V gene sequence: CDR1 DFQATT, CDR2 SNEGSKA (reference sequence). This chain's CDR3 is CSASTGYNEQFF. The CDR3 DNA reads TGCAGTGCTTCGACAGGTTACAATGAGCAGTTCTTC.

The chain combines TRBV6-1 with TRBJ2-7; perhaps TRBD1 as D (5 bases). Germline V gene sequence: CDR1 MNHNS, CDR2 SASEGT. This CDR3 has 14 residues. V was pared by 6 bases and J by 4 bases, with 16 bases between. The CDR3 DNA is TGTGCCAGCAGGACGACAGTGACGACTTACGAGCAGTACTTC. Protein product: CASRTTVTTYEQYF.

The table lists this clonotype with a few counts. CDR3 region: CASSFRGQSQETQYF. In nucleotides, the CDR3 is TGTGCCAGCAGCTTCAGGGGCCAATCCCAAGAGACCCAGTACTTC. The rearrangement uses TRBV7-3 and TRBJ2-5, with D maybe TRBD1 (6 bases). The V end was cut by 3 bases, the J end by 1 base, with 12 bases between. The germline gives CDR1 SGHTA, CDR2 FQGTGA. The CDR3 is 15 residues long.

The chain is built from TRBV12-3 or TRBV12-4 and TRBJ2-3; TRBD2 aligns across 10 bases. V lost 4 bases, J lost 4 bases, and 5 bases stayed unmatched. The CDR3 runs to 15 residues. As DNA, the CDR3 is TGTGCCAGCAGTTACGGGACTAGCGTGGCAGATACGCAGTATTTT. Translation gives CASSYGTSVADTQYF.

In its sample, this clonotype was seen a few times. The chain has TRBV7-8 and TRBJ2-1; D is ambiguous. The CDR3 consists of 13 residues. CDR1 is SGHVS, CDR2 FQNEAQ, per germline. Trimming removed 1 base at V and 7 bases at J, with 8 bases between. The CDR3, as DNA: TGTGCCAGCAGCTTAGGGAGCTTGAATGAGCAGTTCTTC. Its translation is CASSLGSLNEQFF.

The CDR3 nucleotides are TGCGCCAGCAGCCGGCCTCGTGGGACAGGGGGCGTTGGAAACACCATATATTTT. Protein: CASSRPRGTGGVGNTIYF. The V and J genes are TRBV4-1 and TRBJ1-3; 12 nucleotides agree with TRBD1. Looked up from germline, CDR1 is MGHRA and CDR2 is YSYEKL. This CDR3 region has 18 residues. Trimming took 4 bases from V and 3 from J; bases not matched to a gene: 10.

This clonotype has more than one count but fewer than ten. The gene calls are TRBV7-2 and TRBJ2-3; the match to TRBD2 covers 7 bases. Trimming cost V 3 bases and J 2 bases; bases outside gene matches: 2. CDR3 length: 14 amino acids. CDR1 is SGHTA, CDR2 FQGNSA, per germline. The CDR3 spells CASSFTSDTDTQYF. The CDR3 nucleotides are TGTGCCAGCAGCTTTACTAGCGACACAGATACGCAGTATTTT. Filled out from reference TRBV7-2 and TRBJ2-3, the complete variable domain reads GAGVSQSPSNKVTEKGKDVELRCDPISGHTALYWYRQSLGQGLEFLIYFQGNSAPDKSGLPSDRFSAERTGGSVSTLTIQRTQQEDSAVYLCASSFTSDTDTQYFGPGTRLTVL.

The chain combines TRBV20-1 with TRBJ2-6; D is undetermined. Germline CDR1 reads DFQATT; CDR2 reads SNEGSKA (reference sequence). The CDR3 covers 15 residues. The V end lost 0 bases, the J end lost 2 bases, and 8 bases lay between the germline ends. The CDR3 coding sequence is TGCAGTGCTAGAGACCTTGGCCCTGGGGCCAACGTCCTGACTTTC. Translated, it gives CSARDLGPGANVLTF.

The CDR3 sequence is CASSESGTAQHF. CDR3 in DNA: TGTGCCAGCAGTGAAAGTGGGACGGCCCAGCATTTT. The chain is built from TRBV2 and TRBJ1-5; TRBD1 might be the D (5 bases). This CDR3 is 12 amino acids long. V lost 2 bases and J lost 11, with 10 bases in between. Germline assignment: CDR1 SNHLY and CDR2 FYNNEI.

V gene TRBV7-9 combines with J gene TRBJ2-1; tentatively, D is TRBD2 (6 bases). The J call is doubtful: the DNA matches TRBJ2-7 better. The CDR3 has 12 residues. Germline-derived CDR1 and CDR2 are SEHNR and FQNEAQ (reference sequence). The CDR3, as DNA: TGTGCCAGCAGCCCGCGGGAATACGAGCAGTACTTC. Its translation: CASSPREYEQYF.

The V and J genes are TRBV7-2 and TRBJ1-1; 11 bases fit TRBD1. Unmatched junction bases numbered 10, after V lost 6 bases and J lost 4 bases. CDR3 length: 16 residues. Germline CDR1 and CDR2: SGHTA and FQGNSA. The chain's CDR3 is CASRWGQGVGGTEAFF. DNA for the CDR3: TGTGCCAGCAGGTGGGGACAGGGGGTAGGGGGCACTGAAGCTTTCTTT.

The gene calls are TRBV6-1 and TRBJ2-1, with TRBD2 matching over 11 bases. This CDR3 contains 19 residues. Germline CDR1 MNHNS, CDR2 SASEGT. The junction had 16 bases not matched to a gene; V was cut back by 9 bases and J by 0 bases. The CDR3 sequence: CASKRLTHGTSGSYNEQFF. CDR3 in DNA: TGTGCCAGTAAACGGCTCACCCACGGGACTAGCGGCTCCTACAATGAGCAGTTCTTC.

In nucleotides, the CDR3 is TGTGCCAGCTCACCCCTGGCGCAGACTAATAATTCACCCCTCCACTTT. Residues: CASSPLAQTNNSPLHF. The chain is built from TRBV18 and TRBJ1-6; D is uncertain. Germline CDR1 and CDR2: KGHSH and LQKENI. The V end lost 3 bases, the J end lost 5 bases, and 14 bases lay between the germline ends. The CDR3 is made up of 16 amino acids.

This clonotype was counted between two and nine times. The chain uses TRBV6-1 and TRBJ2-5, with D possibly TRBD2 on 5 matching bases. Germline V CDR1 and CDR2: MNHNS, SASEGT. With 5 bases removed from V and 5 bases from J, the gap between germline ends came to 18 bases. The CDR3 contains 15 residues. This chain's CDR3 is CASSTASGGGETQYF. The CDR3 nucleotides are TGTGCCAGCAGTACCGCCTCAGGAGGTGGTGAGACCCAGTACTTC.

A remark on this clonotype: At one end the junction does not follow the germline gene, possibly because of a read error. The J gene is TRBJ2-5, the V gene TRBV7-7, with 7 bases matching TRBD1. Per the germline V gene, CDR1 is SSHAT and CDR2 is FNYEAQ (reference sequence). The CDR3 spans 17 residues. For the CDR3, the DNA is TGTGCTAGCAGCCGAGCCTTACGTAGACAGGGCTTGGAGACCCAGTACTTC. Protein product: CASSRALRRQGLETQYF.

The rearrangement links TRBV10-3 to TRBJ2-2; 7 bases are shared with TRBD1. J was trimmed by 3 bases and V by 0 bases; bases with no gene match: 4. Germline values: CDR1 ENHRY, CDR2 SYGVKD. The CDR3 loop spans 16 amino acids. Written as DNA, the CDR3 is TGTGCCATCAGTGAGTCGATGGGACAGCACACCGGGGAGCTGTTTTTT. It yields the protein CAISESMGQHTGELFF.

This chain uses TRBV20-1 with TRBJ2-7; 8 nucleotides align to TRBD1. After removal of 5 bases from V and 9 bases from J, the junction contained 6 bases not matched to a gene. The CDR3 length is 11 residues. Germline CDR1 and CDR2: DFQATT and SNEGSKA (reference sequence). The CDR3 loop is CSAPGTGAQYF. The CDR3 DNA sequence: TGCAGTGCTCCCGGGACAGGAGCGCAGTACTTC.